These 7 T cell receptor beta chains came from one sample sequenced in a study of blood T cell repertoires in COVID-19. Clones were read by immunoSEQ multiplex PCR, and TCRdb kept only the in-frame ones, dropping some. The sample consists of just over 150,000 clones, 85% of them appearing once. Sequencing input: peripheral blood. Receptor source: a human donor with acute or convalescent COVID-19. The donor label of this sample is uncertain.

The chain uses TRBV7-8 and TRBJ1-1; weak D call: TRBD1 (6 bases). V gave up 1 base and J gave up 5 bases, with 20 bases separating them. The CDR3 has 17 residues. Germline-derived CDR1 and CDR2 are SGHVS and FQNEAQ. The CDR3 spells CASSLGQGTKGRTEAFF. The CDR3 DNA sequence: TGTGCCAGCAGCTTAGGGCAGGGGACAAAGGGAAGGACTGAAGCTTTCTTT.

The chain carries TRBV27 and TRBJ1-1; 7 bases match TRBD1. The trim removed 6 bases at V and 1 base at J, leaving 11 bases unmatched. The CDR3 has 16 amino acids. The V gene's germline CDR1 is MNHEY and CDR2 SMNVEV (reference sequence). CDR3 sequence (DNA): TGTGCCAGCAGACTGGAGGGGGCGGGGGGGAACACTGAAGCTTTCTTT. This sequence encodes CASRLEGAGGNTEAFF.

The chain employs TRBV7-2 and TRBJ1-4; no clear D gene. Trimming took off 5 bases at V and 8 bases at J, with 21 bases between the two ends. This CDR3 region has 16 residues. CDR1 is SGHTA and CDR2 is FQGNSA in the germline V gene. The CDR3 nucleotides are TGTGCCAGCAGCCCCCGGCGCGAGCAAAGGGAGGAAAAACTGTTTTTT. Translation: CASSPRREQREEKLFF.

The V gene is TRBV27, the J gene TRBJ2-1; 8 bases map to TRBD1. CDR3 length equals 14 residues. Germline CDR1 MNHEY, CDR2 SMNVEV (reference sequence). Germline trimming cut 4 bases from V and 4 bases from J; bases unmatched to any gene: 3. The DNA of the CDR3 is TGTGCCAGCAGTTGGACAGGGTTGTACAATGAGCAGTTCTTC. Protein sequence: CASSWTGLYNEQFF.

This clone was found a few times. The rearrangement uses TRBV11-2 and TRBJ2-4; 7 positions match TRBD1. Per the germline V gene, CDR1 is SGHAT and CDR2 is FQNNGV. Unmatched junction bases numbered 12, after V lost 5 bases and J lost 2 bases. The CDR3 runs to 17 residues. CDR3 in amino acids: CASSHLDRRRSKNIQYF. The DNA for the CDR3 is TGTGCCAGCAGCCACCTGGACAGGCGCCGATCCAAAAACATTCAGTACTTC. The whole variable domain, remainder taken from reference TRBV11-2 and TRBJ2-4, is EAGVAQSPRYKIIEKRQSVAFWCNPISGHATLYWYQQILGQGPKLLIQFQNNGVVDDSQLPKDRFSAERLKGVDSTLKIQPAKLEDSAVYLCASSHLDRRRSKNIQYFGAGTRLSVL.

This clone was detected once. The CDR3 region is CASSEGGAGRDTQYF. As DNA, the CDR3 is TGTGCCAGCAGTGAAGGGGGGGCAGGGCGAGATACGCAGTATTTT. The V gene is TRBV25-1, the J gene TRBJ2-3; possible D gene TRBD2, 7 bases. Trimming shortened V by 2 bases and J by 5 bases, and 14 bases separated the two germline ends. The germline CDR1 and CDR2 sequences are MGHDK and SYGVNS. The CDR3 has 15 residues.

V and J are TRBV7-9 and TRBJ2-2; 7 bases are a match to TRBD2. J lost 4 bases, V lost 5 bases, and 10 bases had no gene match. Germline-derived CDR1 and CDR2 are SEHNR and FQNEAQ (reference sequence). The CDR3 is 16 residues long. CDR3 residues: CASSPLAGVGTGELFF. The CDR3 DNA reads as TGTGCCAGCAGCCCTCTGGCGGGGGTAGGCACCGGGGAGCTGTTTTTT.